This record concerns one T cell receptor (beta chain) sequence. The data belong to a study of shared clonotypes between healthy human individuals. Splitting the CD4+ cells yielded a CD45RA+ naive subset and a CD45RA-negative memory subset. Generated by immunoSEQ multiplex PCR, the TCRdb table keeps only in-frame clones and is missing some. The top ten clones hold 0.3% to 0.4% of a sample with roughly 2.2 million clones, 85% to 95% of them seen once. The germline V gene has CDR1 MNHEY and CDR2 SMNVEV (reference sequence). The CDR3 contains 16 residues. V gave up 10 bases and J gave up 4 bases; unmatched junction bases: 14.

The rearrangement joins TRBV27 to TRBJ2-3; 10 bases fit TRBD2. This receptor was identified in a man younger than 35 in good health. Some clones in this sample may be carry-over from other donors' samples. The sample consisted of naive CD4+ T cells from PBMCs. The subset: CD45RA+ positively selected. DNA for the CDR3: TGTGCCACCTCCTGGGGGCTAGCGGGAGCGGCAGATACGCAGTATTTT. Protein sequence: CATSWGLAGAADTQYF.